One and the same sample provided the 30 T cell receptor beta chains below, sequenced in a study of T cell responses to AZD1222 COVID-19 vaccine (dated by TCRdb to the early 2020s). Library preparation used the immunoSEQ multiplex PCR assay. Entries here come from immuneACCESS through TCRdb and include only in-frame sequences with V and J called. Some clones fail to appear in such tables; in the studies checked, an unresolved V gene covers under half of the shortfall, and the cause of the remainder is unknown. The sample includes about 120,000 clones, with approximately 85% observed a single time. The ten largest clones take up roughly 3.9% of the sample. The time point tag for this specimen amounts to: baseline before first vaccination. The sample's treatment or condition label, decoded: meningococcal conjugate vaccine given as trial control. The material was peripheral blood, obtained on day 0 of MenACWY control vaccination. These receptor sequences come from an adult in good health.

The CDR3 DNA is TGTGCCAGCTCACCCCGAGGGTACACAGATACGCAGTATTTT. Translated, it gives CASSPRGYTDTQYF. The gene calls are TRBV18 and TRBJ2-3; perhaps TRBD2 as D (5 bases). CDR1 and CDR2 from the germline V gene are KGHSH and LQKENI. With 3 bases removed from V and 2 bases from J, the gap between germline ends came to 9 bases. The CDR3 covers 14 residues.

This clone came up a few times. The chain links TRBV7-2 to TRBJ1-6; the match to TRBD1 covers 8 bases. The CDR3 is 14 residues long. The V gene end was trimmed by 2 bases and the J gene end by 10 bases; junction bases not matched to a gene: 4. In germline, CDR1 is SGHTA, CDR2 FQGNSA. Here the CDR3 reads CASSLWTGFSPLHF. The CDR3 region has the DNA TGTGCCAGCAGCTTATGGACAGGGTTCTCACCCCTCCACTTT.

The chain links TRBV5-1 to TRBJ2-1; 7 bases map to TRBD1. The germline V gene has CDR1 SGHRS and CDR2 YFSETQ. This CDR3 contains 15 residues. Losses at the gene ends were 4 bases for V and 6 bases for J; bases not matched to a gene: 10. The CDR3: CASSGDSFTANEQFF. In nucleotides, the CDR3 is TGCGCCAGCAGCGGGGACAGTTTCACGGCCAATGAGCAGTTCTTC.

The chain couples TRBV5-6 to TRBJ1-2; 7 positions agree with TRBD1. Trimming removed 4 bases from V and 8 bases from J; junction bases left unmatched: 17. CDR1 is SGHDT and CDR2 is YYEEEE in the germline V gene. The CDR3 spans 16 residues. The CDR3 spells CASSPTPIRQGNGYTF. DNA of the CDR3: TGTGCCAGCAGCCCAACCCCTATAAGACAGGGTAACGGCTACACCTTC.

The V gene is TRBV19, the J gene TRBJ2-3, with 7 nucleotides matching TRBD1. The CDR3 totals 16 residues. Germline CDR1 is LNHDA and CDR2 is SQIVND (reference sequence). The junction had 7 bases not matched to a gene; V was cut back by 4 bases and J by 0 bases. This CDR3 reads CASSTYRGPSTDTQYF. CDR3 in DNA: TGTGCCAGTAGTACTTACAGGGGTCCTAGCACAGATACGCAGTATTTT.

The CDR3: CASSMGSTDTQYF. The CDR3 bases are TGTGCCAGCAGTATGGGGAGCACAGATACGCAGTATTTT. This chain joins TRBV12-3 or TRBV12-4 and TRBJ2-3; no definite D call. The CDR3 runs 13 residues. V was shortened by 5 bases and J by 0 bases, with 6 bases between the two germline ends.

The V gene is TRBV6-6, the J gene TRBJ2-5; tentatively, D is TRBD2 (7 bases). The CDR3 runs to 14 residues. V shed 4 bases and J shed 7 bases, with 16 bases lying between them. Germline values: CDR1 MNHNY, CDR2 SVGAGI (reference sequence). This CDR3 reads CASSSGGPVGTQYF. The DNA of the CDR3 is TGTGCCAGCAGTTCGGGGGGCCCTGTGGGGACCCAGTACTTC.

V is TRBV5-1 and J is TRBJ1-1, with TRBD1 as a possible D gene (6 bases). With 4 bases removed from V and 5 bases from J, the gap between germline ends came to 9 bases. Germline CDR1 is SGHRS and CDR2 is YFSETQ. This CDR3 is built from 12 residues. CDR3 DNA: TGCGCCAGCAGCCCGAGGGGGACTGAAGCTTTCTTT. Its protein product is CASSPRGTEAFF.

This chain connects TRBV7-2 to TRBJ1-5; possible D gene TRBD1, 5 bases. This CDR3 is 15 amino acids long. Between the trimmed V and J ends, which lost 5 bases and 3 bases, there was a span of 14 bases. Germline V lookup: CDR1 SGHTA, CDR2 FQGNSA. The CDR3 bases are TGTGCCAGCAGCGAGTACCCGGGACCCAATCAGCCCCAGCATTTT. Translation gives CASSEYPGPNQPQHF.

The chain uses TRBV9 and TRBJ2-2; D may match TRBD1 or TRBD2 (6 bases each). The germline V gene encodes CDR1 SGDLS and CDR2 YYNGEE. The CDR3 runs to 17 residues. Trimming pared 0 bases from V and 2 bases from J, leaving 14 bases between. The CDR3 DNA reads as TGTGCCAGCAGCGTAGCGGGGGCTAGCGCCAACACCGGGGAGCTGTTTTTT. It encodes CASSVAGASANTGELFF.

This clone was seen a few times. The CDR3 DNA reads TGTGCCAGCAGTGAATCGGGGGCAGGGGACGGCTACACCTTC. Amino acids: CASSESGAGDGYTF. V usage is TRBV2 and J usage is TRBJ1-2; tentative D call: TRBD1 (6 bases). CDR1 SNHLY and CDR2 FYNNEI come from the germline V gene. V lost 2 bases to trimming and J lost 8 bases, with 15 bases between them. The length of the CDR3 is 14 residues. The variable domain in full, completed from reference TRBV2 and TRBJ1-2, reads EPEVTQTPSHQVTQMGQEVILRCVPISNHLYFYWYRQILGQKVEFLVSFYNNEISEKSEIFDDQFSVERPDGSNFTLKIRSTKLEDSAMYFCASSESGAGDGYTFGSGTRLTVV.

The V call is TRBV3-1 (or the pseudogene TRBV3-2), the J call TRBJ1-2; 10 bases match TRBD1. The V and J ends lost 3 bases and 2 bases, in that order; junction bases with no gene match: 6. The germline V gene has CDR1 LGHDT and CDR2 YNNKEL (reference sequence). This CDR3 is built from 16 residues. CDR3 region: CASSQPGTGVNYGYTF. The CDR3 region has the DNA TGTGCCAGCAGCCAGCCCGGGACAGGGGTAAACTATGGCTACACCTTC.

V usage is TRBV19 and J usage is TRBJ1-4; the D gene is possibly TRBD1 (5 bases). Trimming stripped 3 bases from V and 0 bases from J, with 11 bases between. Germline V CDR1 and CDR2: LNHDA, SQIVND (reference sequence). This CDR3 spans 16 amino acids. This CDR3 reads CASSMAGTATNEKLFF. Written as DNA, the CDR3 is TGTGCCAGTAGTATGGCTGGGACTGCAACTAATGAAAAACTGTTTTTT. Variable domain in full (rest from reference TRBV19 and TRBJ1-4): DGGITQSPKYLFRKEGQNVTLSCEQNLNHDAMYWYRQDPGQGLRLIYYSQIVNDFQKGDIAEGYSVSREKKESFPLTVTSAQKNPTAFYLCASSMAGTATNEKLFFGSGTQLSVL.

This chain links TRBV5-1 with TRBJ1-6; no clear D. The V gene's germline CDR1 is SGHRS and CDR2 YFSETQ. This CDR3 has 15 residues. Trimming removed 4 bases from V and 9 bases from J, with 17 bases in between. The CDR3 spells CASSSTAAAASPLHF. CDR3 DNA sequence: TGCGCCAGCAGCAGCACCGCTGCGGCAGCTTCACCCCTCCACTTT.

This clone was recorded once. The chain has TRBV6-5 and TRBJ2-2; 9 bases are shared with TRBD1. This CDR3 comprises 14 residues. The V segment lost 10 bases and the J segment 4 bases; nucleotides outside the gene matches: 7. The germline CDR1 and CDR2 sequences are MNHEY and SVGAGI. CDR3 DNA: TGTGCCATCTTGAACAGGGGGCTCACCGGGGAGCTGTTTTTT. The encoded protein is CAILNRGLTGELFF.

The genes are TRBV7-6 and TRBJ1-1; no clear D. CDR1 SGHVS and CDR2 FNYEAQ come from the germline V gene. The CDR3 loop spans 15 amino acids. Trimming took off 2 bases at V and 1 base at J, with 11 bases between the two ends. CDR3 protein: CASSLSPSGNTEAFF. CDR3 nucleotides: TGTGCCAGCAGCTTAAGCCCATCAGGGAACACTGAAGCTTTCTTT.

This clone was seen only a few times. This chain connects TRBV12-3 or TRBV12-4 to TRBJ2-1; perhaps TRBD1 as D (6 bases). The CDR3 covers 13 residues. V lost 6 bases, J lost 6 bases, and 12 bases lay in between. As DNA, the CDR3 is TGTGCCAGCAGCGACAGGACGATCAATGAGCAGTTCTTC. Amino acid sequence: CASSDRTINEQFF.

The chain couples TRBV9 to TRBJ1-4; 8 nucleotides align to TRBD1. V lost 0 bases to trimming and J lost 4 bases; unmatched junction nucleotides: 8. The CDR3 consists of 17 residues. From germline, CDR1 is SGDLS and CDR2 YYNGEE. The DNA of the CDR3 is TGTGCCAGCAGCGTAGGGCCAGGGGGCTGGGGTAATGAAAAACTGTTTTTT. Residues: CASSVGPGGWGNEKLFF.

V is TRBV12-1 and J is TRBJ1-5; the table gives TRBD1 as D, unverified against the DNA. TRBV12-1 is given as a pseudogene. This CDR3 is 18 amino acids long. Here the CDR3 DNA reads TGTGCCAGCAGTCTGGTGGGACAGGGGGTCTATAGCAATCAGCCCCAGCATTTT. This sequence encodes CASSLVGQGVYSNQPQHF.

This chain connects TRBV6-5 to TRBJ1-3; possible D gene TRBD1, 6 bases. Germline-derived CDR1 and CDR2 are MNHEY and SVGAGI. The V end was cut by 9 bases, the J end by 4 bases, with 16 bases between. The CDR3 runs 14 residues. The CDR3 loop is CASAEGGSGNTIYF. As DNA, the CDR3 is TGTGCCAGTGCCGAGGGGGGCTCCGGAAACACCATATATTTT.

J is TRBJ2-1 and V is TRBV28; 9 bases fit TRBD1. CDR1 MDHEN and CDR2 SYDVKM come from the germline V gene. The CDR3 length is 15 residues. Trimming at V came to 8 bases and at J to 4 bases, leaving 9 bases not matched to a gene. As DNA, the CDR3 is TGTGCCAGCTGCGCTCCGGGACAGGGATACAATGAGCAGTTCTTC. Protein: CASCAPGQGYNEQFF.

V usage is TRBV19 and J usage is TRBJ1-5, with D possibly being TRBD1 (5 bases). The CDR3 length is 18 residues. Germline values: CDR1 LNHDA, CDR2 SQIVND (reference sequence). Trimming took 5 bases from V and 6 from J, leaving 26 bases between them. The CDR3 nucleotides are TGTGCCAGTAGTCTCCCCCGGTTCAGGGAGGATTTTCGTCAGCCCCAGCATTTT. Protein: CASSLPRFREDFRQPQHF.

This clone showed up just once. V usage is TRBV12-5 and J usage is TRBJ2-1; perhaps D is TRBD1 or TRBD2 (5 bases each). V was trimmed by 0 bases and J by 9 bases, leaving 12 bases between them. Germline-derived CDR1 and CDR2 are LGHNT and FRNRAP. CDR3 length: 14 amino acids. The CDR3: CASGLVPPGTEQFF. DNA for the CDR3: TGTGCTAGTGGTTTGGTACCCCCAGGGACTGAGCAGTTCTTC.

This clone was counted between two and nine times. V is TRBV6-5 and J is TRBJ2-5, with D perhaps matching TRBD2 (5 bases). Germline loops: CDR1 MNHEY, CDR2 SVGAGI. The CDR3 loop spans 16 amino acids. V dropped 2 bases and J dropped 2 bases, with 15 bases sitting between them. CDR3: CASSYVFLRGQETQYF. Here the CDR3 DNA reads TGTGCCAGCAGTTACGTTTTTCTTCGGGGACAAGAGACCCAGTACTTC.

This chain uses TRBV6-5 with TRBJ2-1; 8 bases line up with TRBD2. J gave up 4 bases and V 4 bases, and 6 bases lay outside the gene matches. Germline V gives CDR1 MNHEY, CDR2 SVGAGI. The CDR3 contains 15 residues. This CDR3 is CASSFVAGNYNEQFF. CDR3 DNA: TGTGCCAGCAGTTTTGTAGCGGGGAATTACAATGAGCAGTTCTTC.

V and J are TRBV6-2 or TRBV6-3 and TRBJ2-5; D is tentatively TRBD1 or TRBD2 (6 bases each). Germline CDR1 and CDR2: MNHEY and SVGEGT. There are 14 residues in the CDR3. V was trimmed by 5 bases and J by 7 bases, leaving 17 bases between them. The CDR3 loop is CASSGGGANRTQYF. As DNA, the CDR3 is TGTGCCAGCAGTGGAGGGGGTGCCAATAGGACCCAGTACTTC.

This chain uses TRBV28 with TRBJ1-5; D not resolved. CDR1 and CDR2 (germline): MDHEN, SYDVKM. The CDR3 totals 14 residues. The V end was cut by 2 bases, the J end by 7 bases, with 12 bases between. The CDR3 loop is CASSLGRGRQPQHF. The CDR3 nucleotides read TGTGCCAGCAGTTTAGGGAGAGGGAGACAGCCCCAGCATTTT.

The chain joins TRBV7-2 to TRBJ2-1, with 9 bases identical to TRBD2. V shed 0 bases and J 0 bases; nucleotides not matched to a gene: 0. Germline V gene lookup returns CDR1 SGHTA and CDR2 FQGNSA. The CDR3 length is 16 residues. CDR3 residues: CASSLALAGSYNEQFF. The CDR3 DNA reads as TGTGCCAGCAGCTTAGCACTAGCGGGCTCCTACAATGAGCAGTTCTTC. Looking up the rest from reference TRBV7-2 and TRBJ2-1 gives the full variable domain: GAGVSQSPSNKVTEKGKDVELRCDPISGHTALYWYRQSLGQGLEFLIYFQGNSAPDKSGLPSDRFSAERTGGSVSTLTIQRTQQEDSAVYLCASSLALAGSYNEQFFGPGTRLTVL.

This chain uses TRBV3-1 (or the pseudogene TRBV3-2) with TRBJ2-1; D is unclear. Germline V gives CDR1 LGHDT, CDR2 YNNKEL (reference sequence). V was cut by 0 bases and J by 6 bases, with 12 bases left in between. This CDR3 is built from 15 residues. CDR3 amino acids: CASSQEFSLLNEQFF. In DNA form, the CDR3 reads TGTGCCAGCAGCCAAGAATTTTCCTTACTCAATGAGCAGTTCTTC.

This clone was picked up a small number of times. The chain employs TRBV4-3 and TRBJ2-7; TRBD2 aligns across 8 bases. Trimming cost V 1 base and J 3 bases; bases outside gene matches: 5. The CDR3 is 15 amino acids. Germline CDR1 LGHNA, CDR2 YSLEER. The CDR3 protein is CASSQGGLGGYEQYF. Here the CDR3 DNA reads TGCGCCAGCAGCCAAGGGGGACTAGGAGGCTACGAGCAGTACTTC.